The subject of this entry is one T cell receptor (beta chain). This sample is part of a study of T cell changes during pregnancy in multiple sclerosis. V was clipped by 5 bases and J by 12 bases, with 23 bases between them. The CDR3 extends over 14 amino acids. Germline V gene sequence: CDR1 SEHNR, CDR2 FQNEAQ (reference sequence). Measured with immunoSEQ multiplex PCR; TCRdb has only the in-frame clones, and not every one. The sample includes 45,000 or so clones, 85% to 90% of them seen just once. The chain is built from TRBV7-9 and TRBJ2-7; TRBD1 is a possible D gene (6 bases). The sequences come from peripheral blood, collected in the first trimester of pregnancy. The TCR sequence derives from a female donor with multiple sclerosis, enrolled in a pregnancy study. The CDR3 coding sequence is TGTGCCAGCAGCGCCCCAGGGACACCTCTCGCGGGGTACTTC. Amino acid sequence: CASSAPGTPLAGYF.